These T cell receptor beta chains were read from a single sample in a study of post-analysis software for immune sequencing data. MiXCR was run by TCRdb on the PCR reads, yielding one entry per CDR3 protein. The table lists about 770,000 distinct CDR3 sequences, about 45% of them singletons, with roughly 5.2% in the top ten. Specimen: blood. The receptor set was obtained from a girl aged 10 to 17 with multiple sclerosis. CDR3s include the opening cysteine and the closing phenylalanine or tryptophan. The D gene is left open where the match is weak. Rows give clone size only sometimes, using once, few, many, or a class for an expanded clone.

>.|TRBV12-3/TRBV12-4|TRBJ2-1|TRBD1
CASSSPGQGATSYNEQFF
TGTGCCAGCAGTTCCCCGGGACAGGGGGCGACTTCCTACAATGAGCAGTTCTTC
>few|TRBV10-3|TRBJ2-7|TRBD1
CAITQGTEQSEQYF
TGTGCCATCACCCAAGGGACAGAGCAAAGCGAGCAGTACTTC
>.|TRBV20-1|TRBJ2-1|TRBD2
CSARNPGLAGREQFF
TGCAGTGCTAGGAACCCGGGACTAGCCGGTCGAGAGCAGTTCTTC
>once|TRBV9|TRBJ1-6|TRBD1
CASSVGTGNSPLHF
TGTGCCAGCAGCGTAGGGACAGGGAATTCACCCCTCCACTTT
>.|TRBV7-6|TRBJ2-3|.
CASSPHPPTDTQYF
TGTGCCAGCAGCCCCCACCCGCCCACAGATACGCAGTATTTT
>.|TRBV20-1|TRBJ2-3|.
CSARHSLADTQYF
TGCAGTGCTAGGCACAGCTTGGCAGATACGCAGTATTTT
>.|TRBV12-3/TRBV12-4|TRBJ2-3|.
CASRVGLGSWSTDTQYF
TGTGCCAGCAGGGTCGGTCTGGGATCTTGGAGCACAGATACGCAGTATTTT
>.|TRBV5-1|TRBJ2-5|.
CASSVWGDGQETQYF
TGCGCCAGCAGCGTCTGGGGGGACGGCCAAGAGACCCAGTACTTC
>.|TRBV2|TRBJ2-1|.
CASSEGWGLGYEQFF
TGTGCCAGCAGTGAGGGGTGGGGACTGGGCTATGAGCAGTTCTTC
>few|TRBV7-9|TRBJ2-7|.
CASSSTLREQYF
TGTGCCAGCAGCTCAACCCTAAGGGAGCAGTACTTC
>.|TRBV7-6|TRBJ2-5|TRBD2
CASSLGGAGTKETQYF
TGTGCCAGCAGCTTAGGGGGAGCGGGAACGAAAGAGACCCAGTACTTC
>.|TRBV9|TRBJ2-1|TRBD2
CASSSGTSGIHNEQFF
TGTGCCAGCAGCTCAGGGACTAGCGGGATCCACAATGAGCAGTTCTTC
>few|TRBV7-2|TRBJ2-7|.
CASSLSGPPEQYF
TGTGCCAGCAGCCTTAGCGGTCCACCCGAGCAGTACTTC
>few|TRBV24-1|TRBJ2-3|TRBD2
CATSGGTSESTDTQYF
TGTGCCACCAGTGGCGGGACTAGCGAGAGCACAGATACGCAGTATTTT
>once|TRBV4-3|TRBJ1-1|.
CASSQGVLGMYEAFF
TGCGCCAGCAGCCAAGGTGTTCTGGGGATGTATGAAGCTTTCTTT
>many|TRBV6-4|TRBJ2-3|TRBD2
CASSQGLGPDTQYF
TGTGCCAGCAGTCAAGGACTAGGCCCAGATACGCAGTATTTT